This TCR beta chain came from a study of response to subunit inactivated influenza vaccine. Study observations and caveats: Only a handful of new T cells, the authors suggested, are recruited with each seasonal influenza vaccination.

The germline CDR1 and CDR2 sequences are LGHNA and YSLEER. V was shortened by 3 bases and J by 4 bases, with 12 bases between the two germline ends. The CDR3 is 15 amino acids. Points on this clonotype: Its antigen is not identified.

TCRdb fed the RT-PCR reads into MiXCR, producing one record per CDR3 protein. The sample consists of 650,000 to 800,000 distinct CDR3 sequences, approximately 18% of them appearing once. The receptor was derived from a man aged 45-65 years who received an inactivated influenza vaccine. This chain uses TRBV4-3 with TRBJ2-2; D is unresolved. The specimen was PBMCs from blood, collected 4 to 6 days after vaccination. The CDR3 spells CASSHVRGGTGELFF. The CDR3 DNA sequence: TGCGCCAGCAGCCACGTCCGAGGCGGCACCGGGGAGCTGTTTTTT.